The clone carrying this T cell receptor beta chain appeared a few times. Antigen unknown. Germline V gene data show CDR1 as SGHNT and CDR2 as YENEEA. This CDR3 contains 14 residues. V dropped 2 bases and J dropped 5 bases, with 13 bases sitting between them. The data stem from a study of blood T cells in healthy people across ages. The overall study: Per two T cells, template switching captured roughly one barcoded beta molecule. The study's findings and limits: The study found more naive CD4+ cells and higher diversity in long-lived than aged donors.

A sample-barcoded 5' primer and a J-beta primer mix were used in a second PCR of about 6 to 11 cycles. TCRdb analysed the 5' RACE reads with MiXCR anew, one entry per CDR3 protein. The table records about 1.8 million distinct CDR3 sequences, less than 50% of them present only once. Donors gave roughly 10 milliliters of peripheral blood apiece. The authors extracted at least 6 micrograms of total RNA per sample. V is TRBV11-3 and J is TRBJ2-7, with D unclear. This sequence was found in a woman aged 40 to 49 in good health. What was sequenced was blood. As DNA, the CDR3 is TGTGCCAGCAGCTTAACCCGGGCGTCGAACGAGCAGTACTTC. Translating gives CASSLTRASNEQYF.